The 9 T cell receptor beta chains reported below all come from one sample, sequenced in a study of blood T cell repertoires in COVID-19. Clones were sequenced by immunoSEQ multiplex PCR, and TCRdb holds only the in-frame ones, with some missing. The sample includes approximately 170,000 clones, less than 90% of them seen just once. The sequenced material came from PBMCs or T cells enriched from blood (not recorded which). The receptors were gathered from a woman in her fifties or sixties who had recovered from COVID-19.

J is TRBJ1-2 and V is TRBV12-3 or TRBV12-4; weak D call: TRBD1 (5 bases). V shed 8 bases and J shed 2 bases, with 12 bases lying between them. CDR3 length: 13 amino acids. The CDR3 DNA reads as TGTGCCAGCTCGGCAGGGAGGAACTATGGCTACACCTTC. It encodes CASSAGRNYGYTF.

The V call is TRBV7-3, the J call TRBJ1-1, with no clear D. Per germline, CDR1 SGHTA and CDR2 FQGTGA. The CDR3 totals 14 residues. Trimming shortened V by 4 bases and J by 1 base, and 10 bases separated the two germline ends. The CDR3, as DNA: TGTGCCAGCAGCTACCATCCAGGGAACACTGAAGCTTTCTTT. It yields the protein CASSYHPGNTEAFF.

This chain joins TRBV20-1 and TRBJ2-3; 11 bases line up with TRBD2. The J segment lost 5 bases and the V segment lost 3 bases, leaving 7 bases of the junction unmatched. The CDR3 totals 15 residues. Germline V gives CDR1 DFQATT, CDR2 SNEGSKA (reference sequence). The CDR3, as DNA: TGCAGTGCTAGTTTAGCGGGAGGGCCAATAGATACGCAGTATTTT. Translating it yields CSASLAGGPIDTQYF.

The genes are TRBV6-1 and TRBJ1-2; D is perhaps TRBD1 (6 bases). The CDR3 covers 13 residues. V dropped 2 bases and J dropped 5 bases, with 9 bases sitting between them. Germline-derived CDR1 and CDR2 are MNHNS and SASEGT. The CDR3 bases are TGTGCCAGCAGTGAACGGCAGGGGTATGGCTACACCTTC. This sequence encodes CASSERQGYGYTF.

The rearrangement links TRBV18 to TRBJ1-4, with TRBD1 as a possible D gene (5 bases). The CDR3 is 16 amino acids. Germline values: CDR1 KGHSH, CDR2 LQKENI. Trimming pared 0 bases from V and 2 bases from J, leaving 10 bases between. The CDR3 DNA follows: TGTGCCAGCTCACCACCACAGGCTGGGACTAATGAAAAACTGTTTTTT. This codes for CASSPPQAGTNEKLFF.

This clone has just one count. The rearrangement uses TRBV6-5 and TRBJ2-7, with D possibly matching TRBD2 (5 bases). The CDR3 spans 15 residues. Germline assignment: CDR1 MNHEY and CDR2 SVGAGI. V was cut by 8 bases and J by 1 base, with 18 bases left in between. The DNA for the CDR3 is TGTGCCAGCCGGTTTCGGGATAGTGGGTCCTACGAGCAGTACGTC. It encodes CASRFRDSGSYEQYV.

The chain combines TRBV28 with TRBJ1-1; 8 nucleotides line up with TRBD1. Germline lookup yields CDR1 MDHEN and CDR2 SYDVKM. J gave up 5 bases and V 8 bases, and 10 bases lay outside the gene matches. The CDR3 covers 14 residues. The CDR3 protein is CASLSTGGGTEAFF. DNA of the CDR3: TGTGCCAGCCTAAGTACAGGGGGAGGGACTGAAGCTTTCTTT.

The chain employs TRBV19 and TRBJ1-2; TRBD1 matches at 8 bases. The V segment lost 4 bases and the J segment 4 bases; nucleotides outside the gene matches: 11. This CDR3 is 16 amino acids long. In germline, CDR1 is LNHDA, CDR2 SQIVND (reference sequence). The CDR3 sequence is CASSTQGDQLVYGYTF. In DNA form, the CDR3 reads TGTGCCAGTAGTACACAGGGGGACCAACTGGTCTATGGCTACACCTTC.

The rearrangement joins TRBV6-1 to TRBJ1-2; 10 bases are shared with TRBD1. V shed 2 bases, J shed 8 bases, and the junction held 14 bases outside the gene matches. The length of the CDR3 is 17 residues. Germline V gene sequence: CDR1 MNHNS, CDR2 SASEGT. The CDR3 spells CASSEIRGQGSSRGYTF. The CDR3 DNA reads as TGTGCCAGCAGTGAAATAAGGGGACAGGGGTCTTCGCGGGGCTACACCTTC.